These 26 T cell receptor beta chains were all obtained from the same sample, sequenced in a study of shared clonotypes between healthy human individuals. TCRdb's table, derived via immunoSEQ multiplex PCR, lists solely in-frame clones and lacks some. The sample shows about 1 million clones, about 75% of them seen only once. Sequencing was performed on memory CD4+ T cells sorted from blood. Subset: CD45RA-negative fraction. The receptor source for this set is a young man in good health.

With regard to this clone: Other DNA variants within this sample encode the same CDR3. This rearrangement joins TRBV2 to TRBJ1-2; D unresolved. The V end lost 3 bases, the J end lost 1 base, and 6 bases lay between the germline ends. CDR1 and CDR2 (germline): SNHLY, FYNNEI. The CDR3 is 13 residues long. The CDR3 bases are TGTGCCAGCAGTGAGGGCAGTAACTATGGCTACACCTTC. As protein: CASSEGSNYGYTF.

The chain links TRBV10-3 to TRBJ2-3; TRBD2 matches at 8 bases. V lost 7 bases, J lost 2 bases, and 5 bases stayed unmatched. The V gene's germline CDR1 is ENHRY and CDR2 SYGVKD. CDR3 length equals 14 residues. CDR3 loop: CAIMQTSVTDTQYF. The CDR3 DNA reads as TGTGCCATCATGCAGACTAGCGTCACAGATACGCAGTATTTT.

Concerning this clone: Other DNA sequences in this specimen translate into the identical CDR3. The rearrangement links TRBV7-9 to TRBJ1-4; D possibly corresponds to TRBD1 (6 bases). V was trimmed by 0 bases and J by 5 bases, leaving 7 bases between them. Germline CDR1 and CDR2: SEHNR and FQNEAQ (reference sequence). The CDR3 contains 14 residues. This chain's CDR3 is CASSLAQGNEKLFF. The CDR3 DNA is TGTGCCAGCAGCTTAGCTCAGGGGAATGAAAAACTGTTTTTT.

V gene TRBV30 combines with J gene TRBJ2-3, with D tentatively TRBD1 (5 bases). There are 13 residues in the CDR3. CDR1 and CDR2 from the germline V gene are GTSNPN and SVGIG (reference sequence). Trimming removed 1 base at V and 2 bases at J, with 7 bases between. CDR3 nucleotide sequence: TGTGCCTGGAGTGGACAGATCACAGATACGCAGTATTTT. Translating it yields CAWSGQITDTQYF.

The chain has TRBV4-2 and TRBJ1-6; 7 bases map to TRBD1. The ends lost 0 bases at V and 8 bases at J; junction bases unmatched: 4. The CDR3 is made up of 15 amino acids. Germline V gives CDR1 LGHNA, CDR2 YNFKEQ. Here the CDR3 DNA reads TGTGCCAGCAGCCAAGATACAGGGGCGTATTCACCCCTCCACTTT. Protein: CASSQDTGAYSPLHF.

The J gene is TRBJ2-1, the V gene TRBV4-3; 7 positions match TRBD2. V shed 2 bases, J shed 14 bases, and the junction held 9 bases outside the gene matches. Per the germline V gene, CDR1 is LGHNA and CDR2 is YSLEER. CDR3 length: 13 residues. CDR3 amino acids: CASSQNLAGMEFF. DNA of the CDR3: TGCGCCAGCAGCCAAAACTTAGCGGGCATGGAGTTCTTC.

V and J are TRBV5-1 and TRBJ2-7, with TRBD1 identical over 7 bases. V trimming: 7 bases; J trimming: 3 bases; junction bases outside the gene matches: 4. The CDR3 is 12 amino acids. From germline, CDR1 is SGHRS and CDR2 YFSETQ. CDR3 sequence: CASSGQYYEQYF. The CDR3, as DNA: TGCGCCAGCTCGGGACAGTACTACGAGCAGTACTTC.

The DNA of the CDR3 is TGTGCCAGCAGCCGTCTCACAGGGTCAACTAATGAAAAACTGTTTTTT. Its translation is CASSRLTGSTNEKLFF. The gene calls are TRBV7-6 and TRBJ1-4, with a possible D match to TRBD1 (6 bases). V dropped 5 bases and J dropped 0 bases, with 13 bases sitting between them. The CDR3 is 16 amino acids. Per germline, CDR1 SGHVS and CDR2 FNYEAQ.

CDR3 DNA sequence: TGCAGCGTTGGTGCTCAGACCAACGAGCAGTACTTC. Translation: CSVGAQTNEQYF. The chain uses TRBV29-1 and TRBJ2-7; no reliable D call. Germline values: CDR1 SQVTM, CDR2 ANQGSEA. There are 12 residues in the CDR3. Trimming removed 4 bases from V and 5 bases from J, with 12 bases in between.

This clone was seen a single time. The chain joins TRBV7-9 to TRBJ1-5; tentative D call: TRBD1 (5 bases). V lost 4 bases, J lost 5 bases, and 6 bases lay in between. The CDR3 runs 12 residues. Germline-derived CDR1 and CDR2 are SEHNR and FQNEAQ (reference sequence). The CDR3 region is CASSWDDQPQHF. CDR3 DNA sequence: TGTGCCAGCAGCTGGGACGATCAGCCCCAGCATTTT.

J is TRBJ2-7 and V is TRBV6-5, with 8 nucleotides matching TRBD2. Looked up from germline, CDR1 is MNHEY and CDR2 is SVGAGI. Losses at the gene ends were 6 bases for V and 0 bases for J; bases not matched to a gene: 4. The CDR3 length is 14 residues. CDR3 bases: TGTGCCAGCAGCCGGGGGGGAGGCTCCTACGAGCAGTACTTC. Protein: CASSRGGGSYEQYF.

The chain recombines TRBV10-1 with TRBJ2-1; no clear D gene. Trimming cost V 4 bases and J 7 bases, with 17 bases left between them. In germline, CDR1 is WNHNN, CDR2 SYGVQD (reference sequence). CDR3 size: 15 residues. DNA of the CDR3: TGCGCCAGCAGTGGGGAAAAGGGCGCGAGGAATGAGCAGTTCTTC. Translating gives CASSGEKGARNEQFF.

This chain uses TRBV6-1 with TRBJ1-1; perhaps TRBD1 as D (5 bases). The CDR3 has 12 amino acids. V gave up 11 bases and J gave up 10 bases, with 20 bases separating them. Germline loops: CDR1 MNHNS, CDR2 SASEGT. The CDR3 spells CAGTLREGRAFF. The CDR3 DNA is TGTGCCGGCACCCTCAGGGAGGGTAGAGCTTTCTTT.

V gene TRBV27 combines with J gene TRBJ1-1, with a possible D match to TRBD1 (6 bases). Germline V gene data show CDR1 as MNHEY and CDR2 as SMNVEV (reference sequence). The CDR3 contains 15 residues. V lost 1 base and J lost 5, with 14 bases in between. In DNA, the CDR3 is TGTGCCAGCAGTTTATGGGAGGGGGGGAAGACTGAAGCTTTCTTT. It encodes CASSLWEGGKTEAFF.

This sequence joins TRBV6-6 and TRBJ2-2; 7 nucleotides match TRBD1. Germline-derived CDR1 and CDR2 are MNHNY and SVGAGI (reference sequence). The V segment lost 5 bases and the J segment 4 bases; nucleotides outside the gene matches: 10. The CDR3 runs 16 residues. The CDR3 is CASSNRDSVPTGELFF. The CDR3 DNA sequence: TGTGCCAGCAGTAACCGGGACAGCGTACCCACCGGGGAGCTGTTTTTT.

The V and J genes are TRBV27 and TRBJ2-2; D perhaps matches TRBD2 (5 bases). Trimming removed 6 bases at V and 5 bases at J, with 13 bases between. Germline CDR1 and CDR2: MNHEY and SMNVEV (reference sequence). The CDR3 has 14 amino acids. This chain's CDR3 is CASSRGLSTGELFF. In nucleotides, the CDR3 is TGTGCCAGCAGCCGGGGTTTGAGTACCGGGGAGCTGTTTTTT.

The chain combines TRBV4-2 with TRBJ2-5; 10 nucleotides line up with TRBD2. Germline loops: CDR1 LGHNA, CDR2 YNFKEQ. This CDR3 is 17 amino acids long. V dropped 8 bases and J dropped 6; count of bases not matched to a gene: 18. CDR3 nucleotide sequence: TGTGCCAGCCTGACTAGCGGGCGGTCTACGTTATGGAAGACCCAGTACTTC. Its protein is CASLTSGRSTLWKTQYF.

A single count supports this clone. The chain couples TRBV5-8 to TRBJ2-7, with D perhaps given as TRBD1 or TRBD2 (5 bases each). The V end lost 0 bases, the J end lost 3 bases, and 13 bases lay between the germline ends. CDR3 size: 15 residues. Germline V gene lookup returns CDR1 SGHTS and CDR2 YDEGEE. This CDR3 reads CASSLGGASLYEQYF. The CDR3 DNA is TGTGCCAGCAGCTTGGGAGGGGCTTCCCTCTACGAGCAGTACTTC.

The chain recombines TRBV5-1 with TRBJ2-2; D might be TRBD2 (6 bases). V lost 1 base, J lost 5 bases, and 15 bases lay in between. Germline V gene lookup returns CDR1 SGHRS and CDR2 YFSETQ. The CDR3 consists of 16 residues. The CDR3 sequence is CASSLTAQGGTGELFF. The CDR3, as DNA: TGCGCCAGCAGCTTGACGGCTCAAGGAGGGACCGGGGAGCTGTTTTTT.

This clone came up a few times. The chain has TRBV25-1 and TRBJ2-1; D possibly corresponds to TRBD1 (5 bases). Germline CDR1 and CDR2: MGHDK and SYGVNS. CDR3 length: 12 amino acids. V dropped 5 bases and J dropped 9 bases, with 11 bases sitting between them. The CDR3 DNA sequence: TGTGCCAGCAGTAAAGGGGTTCGTGAGCAGTTCTTC. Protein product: CASSKGVREQFF.

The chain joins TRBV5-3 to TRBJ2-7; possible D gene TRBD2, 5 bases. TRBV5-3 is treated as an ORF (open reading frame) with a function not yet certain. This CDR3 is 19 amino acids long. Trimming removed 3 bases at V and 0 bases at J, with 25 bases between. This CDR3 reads CARSYMKSPRASSSYEQYF. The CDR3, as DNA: TGTGCCAGAAGCTATATGAAAAGCCCGCGGGCTTCGAGCTCCTACGAGCAGTACTTC.

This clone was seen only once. Written as DNA, the CDR3 is TGTGCCAGCAGCTTAGAGGTTTGGGGGCCGGATTCACCCCTCCACTTT. Translated: CASSLEVWGPDSPLHF. The V call is TRBV7-2, the J call TRBJ1-6, with D tentatively TRBD1 (6 bases). Germline CDR1 SGHTA, CDR2 FQGNSA. This CDR3 spans 16 amino acids. The V and J ends lost 1 base and 8 bases respectively, with 15 bases between them.

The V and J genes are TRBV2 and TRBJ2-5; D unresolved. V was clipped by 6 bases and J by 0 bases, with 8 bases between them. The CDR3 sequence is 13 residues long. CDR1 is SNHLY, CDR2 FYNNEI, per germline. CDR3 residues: CASSHEYQETQYF. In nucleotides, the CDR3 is TGTGCCAGCAGCCACGAGTACCAAGAGACCCAGTACTTC. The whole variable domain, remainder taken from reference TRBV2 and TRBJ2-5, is EPEVTQTPSHQVTQMGQEVILRCVPISNHLYFYWYRQILGQKVEFLVSFYNNEISEKSEIFDDQFSVERPDGSNFTLKIRSTKLEDSAMYFCASSHEYQETQYFGPGTRLLVL.

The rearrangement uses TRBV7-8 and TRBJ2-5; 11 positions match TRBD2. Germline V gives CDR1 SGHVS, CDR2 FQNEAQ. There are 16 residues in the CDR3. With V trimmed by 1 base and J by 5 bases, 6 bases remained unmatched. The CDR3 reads CASSLVSGGALETQYF. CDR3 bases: TGTGCCAGCAGCTTAGTTAGCGGGGGGGCCCTTGAGACCCAGTACTTC.

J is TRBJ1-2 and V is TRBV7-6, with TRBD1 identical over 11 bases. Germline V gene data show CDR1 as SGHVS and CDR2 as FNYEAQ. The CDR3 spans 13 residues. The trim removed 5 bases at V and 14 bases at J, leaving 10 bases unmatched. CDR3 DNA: TGTGCCAGCAGCAGGGACGGACAGGGGGCACCTACCTTC. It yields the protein CASSRDGQGAPTF.

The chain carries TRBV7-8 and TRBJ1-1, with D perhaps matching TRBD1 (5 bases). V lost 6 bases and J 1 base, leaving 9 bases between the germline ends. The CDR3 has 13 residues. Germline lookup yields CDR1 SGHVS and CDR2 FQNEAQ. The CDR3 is CASSHGGNTEAFF. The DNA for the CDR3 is TGTGCCAGCAGTCACGGGGGGAACACTGAAGCTTTCTTT.